What follows are 28 T cell receptor beta chains derived from one specimen sequenced in a study of blood T cell repertoires in COVID-19. Libraries were prepared by immunoSEQ multiplex PCR; TCRdb keeps only in-frame clonotypes and omits some of them. This table holds about 130,000 clones, roughly 86% found once. Sequencing input: peripheral blood. Every receptor here comes from a human donor in a cohort sampled during active COVID-19.

This chain links TRBV5-4 with TRBJ1-1; tentatively, D is TRBD1 (5 bases). The CDR3 has 13 residues. The germline CDR1 and CDR2 sequences are SGHNT and YYREEE (reference sequence). V was shortened by 4 bases and J by 5 bases, with 12 bases between the two germline ends. In DNA form, the CDR3 reads TGTGCCAGCAGCCAGACGGGGGGAACTGAAGCTTTCTTT. Its translation is CASSQTGGTEAFF.

The chain has TRBV19 and TRBJ2-5; 8 bases agree with TRBD1. The CDR3 spans 16 residues. In germline, CDR1 is LNHDA, CDR2 SQIVND (reference sequence). Trimming at V came to 4 bases and at J to 2 bases, leaving 9 bases not matched to a gene. The DNA of the CDR3 is TGTGCCAGTAGTACTAAGGAGGGGACAGGTCAAGAGACCCAGTACTTC. It specifies CASSTKEGTGQETQYF.

The chain uses TRBV5-1 and TRBJ2-7; D ambiguous. CDR1 is SGHRS, CDR2 YFSETQ, per germline. This CDR3 contains 13 residues. Trimming took off 0 bases at V and 2 bases at J, with 6 bases between the two ends. The CDR3 DNA reads as TGCGCCAGCAGCTTGGACATCGCCTACGAGCAGTACTTC. As protein: CASSLDIAYEQYF.

The rearrangement joins TRBV7-2 to TRBJ2-3; D is possibly TRBD1 (5 bases). This CDR3 is 13 amino acids long. V was trimmed by 1 base and J by 9 bases, leaving 11 bases between them. Germline assignment: CDR1 SGHTA and CDR2 FQGNSA. The CDR3 DNA is TGTGCCAGCAGCTTAGAGGCAGGGCGAACGCAGTATTTT. Its protein product is CASSLEAGRTQYF. The variable domain in full, completed from reference TRBV7-2 and TRBJ2-3, reads GAGVSQSPSNKVTEKGKDVELRCDPISGHTALYWYRQSLGQGLEFLIYFQGNSAPDKSGLPSDRFSAERTGGSVSTLTIQRTQQEDSAVYLCASSLEAGRTQYFGPGTRLTVL.

Only a few counts were recorded for this clone. The chain carries TRBV6-6 and TRBJ1-1; D is perhaps TRBD1 (6 bases). Trimming took 2 bases from V and 5 from J, leaving 12 bases between them. CDR1 MNHNY and CDR2 SVGAGI come from the germline V gene (reference sequence). This CDR3 spans 14 amino acids. CDR3 coding DNA: TGTGCCAGCAGTTACCCGGAGGGGGGGACTGAAGCTTTCTTT. It yields the protein CASSYPEGGTEAFF.

The rearrangement uses TRBV27 and TRBJ1-6; 7 bases match TRBD1. Germline V gene lookup returns CDR1 MNHEY and CDR2 SMNVEV (reference sequence). This CDR3 has 15 residues. The J segment lost 13 bases and the V segment lost 0 bases, leaving 9 bases of the junction unmatched. CDR3 sequence (DNA): TGTGCCAGCAGTTTATCGGCAGGGGGATGGACCCCCCTCCACTTT. Residues: CASSLSAGGWTPLHF.

The chain is built from TRBV6-5 and TRBJ1-4; D not resolved. Deletions cut 5 bases from V and 8 bases from J, with 12 bases between. Germline CDR1 reads MNHEY; CDR2 reads SVGAGI. The CDR3 is 13 amino acids. CDR3 nucleotides: TGTGCCAGCAGTCGCTTTCCAGGCGAAAAACTGTTTTTT. Its translation is CASSRFPGEKLFF.

The rearrangement uses TRBV2 and TRBJ2-7; TRBD1 matches 7 bases. CDR1 and CDR2 (germline): SNHLY, FYNNEI. Germline trimming cut 2 bases from V and 3 bases from J; bases unmatched to any gene: 10. The CDR3 extends over 16 amino acids. CDR3 protein: CASSESSGQRHYEQYF. The CDR3 coding sequence is TGTGCCAGCAGTGAATCCTCGGGACAGAGACACTACGAGCAGTACTTC.

The chain uses TRBV5-1 and TRBJ1-3, with 8 bases lining up with TRBD1. The CDR3 spans 15 residues. V shed 5 bases and J 3 bases; nucleotides not matched to a gene: 7. Germline V gene lookup returns CDR1 SGHRS and CDR2 YFSETQ. The chain's CDR3 is CASRLTGESGNTIYF. CDR3 DNA sequence: TGCGCCAGCAGATTGACAGGGGAGAGTGGAAACACCATATATTTT. The full variable domain, its missing parts supplied by reference TRBV5-1 and TRBJ1-3, is KAGVTQTPRYLIKTRGQQVTLSCSPISGHRSVSWYQQTPGQGLQFLFEYFSETQRNKGNFPGRFSGRQFSNSRSEMNVSTLELGDSALYLCASRLTGESGNTIYFGEGSWLTVV.

This chain uses TRBV11-2 with TRBJ2-1; no reliable D call. The CDR3 loop spans 12 amino acids. Between the trimmed V and J ends, which lost 2 bases and 5 bases, there was a span of 4 bases. Germline V gene lookup returns CDR1 SGHAT and CDR2 FQNNGV. CDR3 DNA sequence: TGTGCCAGCAGCTTACAGAACAATGAGCAGTTCTTC. This translates into CASSLQNNEQFF.

The chain has TRBV27 and TRBJ2-7; D is perhaps TRBD1 (6 bases). The V gene's germline CDR1 is MNHEY and CDR2 SMNVEV (reference sequence). The CDR3 length is 14 residues. V was clipped by 3 bases and J by 4 bases, with 13 bases between them. CDR3 DNA: TGTGCCAGCAGTTTCCAGGGGCCAGAATACGAGCAGTACTTC. Protein: CASSFQGPEYEQYF.

The chain combines TRBV7-9 with TRBJ1-2; TRBD1 matches at 8 bases. Germline-derived CDR1 and CDR2 are SEHNR and FQNEAQ (reference sequence). This CDR3 spans 17 amino acids. The J segment lost 4 bases and the V segment lost 5 bases, leaving 15 bases of the junction unmatched. CDR3: CASSHPPGQGGFYGYTF. The CDR3 DNA sequence: TGTGCCAGCAGCCACCCCCCAGGACAGGGCGGCTTCTATGGCTACACCTTC.

CDR3 coding DNA: TGTGCCAGCAGCTTAGCAGGCAGGGGGCCGGTTAATGAAAAACTGTTTTTT. Translation: CASSLAGRGPVNEKLFF. The rearrangement links TRBV7-9 to TRBJ1-4; 8 bases map to TRBD1. This CDR3 contains 17 residues. Germline loops: CDR1 SEHNR, CDR2 FQNEAQ (reference sequence). The J segment lost 4 bases and the V segment lost 0 bases, leaving 7 bases of the junction unmatched.

The gene calls are TRBV4-1 and TRBJ1-1, with D maybe TRBD1 (5 bases). CDR1 MGHRA and CDR2 YSYEKL come from the germline V gene. Trimming pared 0 bases from V and 0 bases from J, leaving 11 bases between. This CDR3 comprises 16 residues. The CDR3 bases are TGCGCCAGCAGCCAAGAGGGGCCGGAAATGAACACTGAAGCTTTCTTT. This encodes CASSQEGPEMNTEAFF.

This clone was seen a handful of times. The gene calls are TRBV5-4 and TRBJ2-5, with D possibly matching TRBD1 (6 bases). CDR1 and CDR2 (germline): SGHNT, YYREEE (reference sequence). This CDR3 is 15 amino acids long. Trimming took off 1 base at V and 2 bases at J, with 12 bases between the two ends. CDR3 coding DNA: TGTGCCAGCAGCTTGCCAGGGGTCGAACAAGAGACCCAGTACTTC. It encodes CASSLPGVEQETQYF. The full variable domain, completed using reference TRBV5-4 and TRBJ2-5, is ETGVTQSPTHLIKTRGQQVTLRCSSQSGHNTVSWYQQALGQGPQFIFQYYREEENGRGNFPPRFSGLQFPNYSSELNVNALELDDSALYLCASSLPGVEQETQYFGPGTRLLVL.

The chain carries TRBV5-4 and TRBJ2-3; TRBD2 matches 7 bases. The V gene's germline CDR1 is SGHNT and CDR2 YYREEE (reference sequence). The CDR3 contains 18 residues. V trimming: 0 bases; J trimming: 0 bases; junction bases outside the gene matches: 10. The CDR3 nucleotides are TGTGCCAGCAGCTTGGGGCCCCAAGTTAGCGGGAGCACAGATACGCAGTATTTT. Protein sequence: CASSLGPQVSGSTDTQYF.

The chain links TRBV28 to TRBJ2-2; weak D call: TRBD2 (7 bases). The CDR3 has 15 residues. Per germline, CDR1 MDHEN and CDR2 SYDVKM. V dropped 6 bases and J dropped 7 bases, with 18 bases sitting between them. CDR3 protein: CASSRGDTAGGELFF. The CDR3 region has the DNA TGTGCCAGCAGCCGGGGGGACACAGCGGGCGGGGAGCTGTTTTTT.

The rearrangement joins TRBV7-8 to TRBJ2-1, with D perhaps TRBD2 (6 bases). Between the trimmed V and J ends, which lost 6 bases and 6 bases, there was a span of 15 bases. The germline V gene encodes CDR1 SGHVS and CDR2 FQNEAQ. This CDR3 is 14 amino acids long. Here the CDR3 reads CASRRAGSGNEQFF. In nucleotides, the CDR3 is TGTGCCAGCAGACGTGCGGGGAGTGGCAATGAGCAGTTCTTC.

This clone was detected a few times. The V and J genes are TRBV19 and TRBJ1-1; D ambiguous. Germline CDR1 is LNHDA and CDR2 is SQIVND (reference sequence). Trimming took off 3 bases at V and 4 bases at J, with 12 bases between the two ends. The CDR3 sequence is 14 residues long. The CDR3 sequence: CASSIKGGGTEAFF. The CDR3 coding sequence is TGTGCCAGTAGTATTAAGGGAGGTGGCACTGAAGCTTTCTTT.

V usage is TRBV5-3 and J usage is TRBJ2-7, with D possibly matching TRBD1 (6 bases). TRBV5-3 is an ORF, and what it does is uncertain. The CDR3 extends over 15 amino acids. The ends were cut back, 0 bases at V and 2 bases at J, with 12 bases in the middle. This CDR3 is CARSLVQGRTYEQYF. The CDR3 bases are TGTGCCAGAAGCTTGGTGCAGGGGAGAACCTACGAGCAGTACTTC.

The V call is TRBV29-1, the J call TRBJ1-5, with 9 bases fitting TRBD1. There are 13 residues in the CDR3. V gave up 6 bases and J gave up 7 bases; unmatched junction bases: 7. CDR1 is SQVTM and CDR2 is ANQGSEA in the germline V gene. The CDR3 DNA reads as TGCAGCGTCCGGACAGGGGAAAAACAGCCCCAGCATTTT. This translates into CSVRTGEKQPQHF.

V gene TRBV27 combines with J gene TRBJ1-1; no clear D gene. Trimming removed 5 bases at V and 7 bases at J, with 11 bases between. This CDR3 region has 12 residues. Per the germline V gene, CDR1 is MNHEY and CDR2 is SMNVEV (reference sequence). CDR3 in amino acids: CASSNPTGEAFF. The CDR3 DNA is TGTGCCAGCAGTAACCCTACGGGTGAAGCTTTCTTT.

The chain recombines TRBV11-2 with TRBJ2-5; 10 nucleotides align to TRBD2. Germline lookup yields CDR1 SGHAT and CDR2 FQNNGV. The V and J ends lost 1 base and 5 bases, in that order; junction bases with no gene match: 10. This CDR3 contains 17 residues. Here the CDR3 DNA reads TGTGCCAGCAGCTTAGCGGTAGCGGGGGGCTTGGAGGAGACCCAGTACTTC. It encodes CASSLAVAGGLEETQYF.

This CDR3 reads CASSQLEGRATDTQYF. CDR3 in DNA: TGTGCCAGCAGCCAATTGGAGGGCAGGGCCACCGATACGCAGTATTTT. The V gene is TRBV14, the J gene TRBJ2-3; possibly TRBD2 for D (6 bases). Trimming took off 2 bases at V and 6 bases at J, with 18 bases between the two ends. Looked up from germline, CDR1 is SGHDN and CDR2 is FVKESK. The length of the CDR3 is 16 residues. Complete variable domain (other parts from reference TRBV14 and TRBJ2-3): EAGVTQFPSHSVIEKGQTVTLRCDPISGHDNLYWYRRVMGKEIKFLLHFVKESKQDESGMPNNRFLAERTGGTYSTLKVQPAELEDSGVYFCASSQLEGRATDTQYFGPGTRLTVL.

This clone was counted only a few times. The genes are TRBV6-5 and TRBJ1-2; D gene uncertain. This CDR3 is built from 14 residues. Germline V CDR1 and CDR2: MNHEY, SVGAGI. V was pared by 2 bases and J by 6 bases, with 13 bases between. The CDR3: CASSYEPSLHGYTF. In DNA form, the CDR3 reads TGTGCCAGCAGTTACGAGCCGTCCCTACATGGCTACACCTTC.

The V call is TRBV30, the J call TRBJ1-2; D unclear. V lost 0 bases and J lost 3, with 5 bases in between. CDR1 GTSNPN and CDR2 SVGIG come from the germline V gene (reference sequence). CDR3 size: 12 residues. The DNA of the CDR3 is TGTGCCTGGAGTGTAACTCACTATGGCTACACCTTC. As protein: CAWSVTHYGYTF.

CDR3 DNA sequence: TGTGCCAGCAGCACGGTTGGCAGGGGGATTGAAAAACTGTTTTTT. Residues: CASSTVGRGIEKLFF. This sequence joins TRBV6-5 and TRBJ1-4; 7 bases map to TRBD1. The CDR3 sequence is 15 residues long. Germline CDR1 and CDR2: MNHEY and SVGAGI. Unmatched junction bases numbered 11, after V lost 6 bases and J lost 7 bases.

The chain combines TRBV2 with TRBJ1-1; 8 positions match TRBD1. The CDR3 loop spans 11 amino acids. The V gene's germline CDR1 is SNHLY and CDR2 FYNNEI. Trimming cost V 9 bases and J 6 bases; bases outside gene matches: 3. The CDR3 here is CASTGGAEAFF. The CDR3 DNA follows: TGTGCCAGTACAGGGGGAGCTGAAGCTTTCTTT.